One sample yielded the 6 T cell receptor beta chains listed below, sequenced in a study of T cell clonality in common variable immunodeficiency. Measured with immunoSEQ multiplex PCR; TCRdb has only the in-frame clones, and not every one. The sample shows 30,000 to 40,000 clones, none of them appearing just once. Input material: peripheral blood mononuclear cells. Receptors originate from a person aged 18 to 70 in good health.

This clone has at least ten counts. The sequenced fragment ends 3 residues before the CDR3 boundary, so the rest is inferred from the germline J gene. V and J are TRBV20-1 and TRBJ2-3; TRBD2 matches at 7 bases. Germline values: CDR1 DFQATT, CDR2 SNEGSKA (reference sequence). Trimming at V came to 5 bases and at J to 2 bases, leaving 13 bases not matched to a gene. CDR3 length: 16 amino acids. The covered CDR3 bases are TGCAGTGCTGAAGAGCCTCGGACTAGTTTCACAGATACG. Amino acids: CSAEEPRTSFTDT. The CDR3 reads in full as CSAEEPRTSFTDTQYF.

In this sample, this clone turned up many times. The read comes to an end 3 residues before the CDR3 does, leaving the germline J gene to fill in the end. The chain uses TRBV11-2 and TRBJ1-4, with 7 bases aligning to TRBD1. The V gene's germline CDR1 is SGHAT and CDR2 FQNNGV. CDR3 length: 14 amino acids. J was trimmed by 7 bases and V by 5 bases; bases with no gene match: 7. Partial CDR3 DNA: TGTGCCAGCAGCACACAGGGGTGGAGTGAAAAA. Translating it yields CASSTQGWSEK. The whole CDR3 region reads CASSTQGWSEKLFF.

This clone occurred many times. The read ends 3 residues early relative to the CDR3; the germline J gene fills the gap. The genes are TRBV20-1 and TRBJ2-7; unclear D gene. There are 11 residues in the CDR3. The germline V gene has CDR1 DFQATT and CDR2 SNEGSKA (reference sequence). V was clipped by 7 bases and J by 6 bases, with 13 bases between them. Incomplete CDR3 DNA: TGCAGTGGGCAGGAATTCCCCGAG. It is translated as CSGQEFPE. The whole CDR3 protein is CSGQEFPEQYF.

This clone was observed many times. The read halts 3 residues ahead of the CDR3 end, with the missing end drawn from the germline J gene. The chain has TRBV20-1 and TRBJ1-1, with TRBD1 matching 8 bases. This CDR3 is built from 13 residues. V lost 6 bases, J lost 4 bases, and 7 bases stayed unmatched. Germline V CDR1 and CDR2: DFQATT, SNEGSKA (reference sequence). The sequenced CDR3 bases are TGCAGTGCCCCCGGGACAGGCGGCACTGAA. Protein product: CSAPGTGGTE. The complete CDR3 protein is CSAPGTGGTEAFF.

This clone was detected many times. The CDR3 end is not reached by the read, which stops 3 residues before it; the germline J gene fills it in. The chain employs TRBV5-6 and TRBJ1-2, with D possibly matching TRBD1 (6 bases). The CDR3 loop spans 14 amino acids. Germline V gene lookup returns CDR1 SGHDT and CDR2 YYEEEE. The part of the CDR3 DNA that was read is TGTGCCAGCAGCCCTGCCCAGGGGCTATGGGGC. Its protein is CASSPAQGLWG. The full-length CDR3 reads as CASSPAQGLWGYTF. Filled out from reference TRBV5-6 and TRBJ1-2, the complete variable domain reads DAGVTQSPTHLIKTRGQQVTLRCSPKSGHDTVSWYQQALGQGPQFIFQYYEEEERQRGNFPDRFSGHQFPNYSSELNVNALLLGDSALYLCASSPAQGLWGYTFGSGTRLTVV.

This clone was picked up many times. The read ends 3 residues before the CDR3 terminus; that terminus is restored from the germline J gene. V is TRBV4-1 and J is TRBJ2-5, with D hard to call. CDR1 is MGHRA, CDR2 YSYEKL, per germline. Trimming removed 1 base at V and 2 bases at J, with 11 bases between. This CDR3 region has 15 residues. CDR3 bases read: TGCGCCAGCAGCCAAGTTTTTGCGGTACAAGAGACC. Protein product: CASSQVFAVQET. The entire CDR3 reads CASSQVFAVQETQYF.